The source of this T cell receptor beta chain is a study of blood T cell repertoires in COVID-19. The method was immunoSEQ multiplex PCR; TCRdb's version includes in-frame clones alone and lacks a portion of them. The data contain approximately 16,000 clones, about 89% of them seen just once; the ten biggest clones take up more than 25%. CDR1 and CDR2 (germline): MNHEY, SVGAGI. With V trimmed by 7 bases and J by 4 bases, 5 bases remained unmatched. CDR3 length: 13 amino acids. The rearrangement joins TRBV6-5 to TRBJ2-3, with TRBD1 identical over 7 bases. The clonotype was recovered from a woman at least 80 years old with COVID-19, enrolled during active disease. Material for sequencing was peripheral blood. As DNA, the CDR3 is TGTGCCAGCATCCCCGGACAGGCAGATACGCAGTATTTT. Its translation: CASIPGQADTQYF.